These 11 T cell receptor beta chains originate from one sample sequenced in a study of blood T cell repertoires in COVID-19. TCRdb keeps only in-frame clones here, not all; method: immunoSEQ multiplex PCR. The table records more than 150,000 clones, roughly 80% of them present only once. Material: peripheral blood. The receptor source for this set is a man aged 60-69 years with active or convalescent COVID-19.

The chain links TRBV29-1 to TRBJ1-4, with D perhaps matching TRBD1 (6 bases). Germline loops: CDR1 SQVTM, CDR2 ANQGSEA. V lost 7 bases and J lost 11, with 14 bases in between. The CDR3 extends over 11 amino acids. CDR3 residues: CSAGPQGKLFF. The CDR3 DNA sequence: TGCAGCGCCGGCCCCCAGGGGAAACTGTTTTTT.

The chain links TRBV6-6 to TRBJ2-3; a weak D match, TRBD2 (5 bases). This CDR3 comprises 14 residues. V was trimmed by 3 bases and J by 0 bases, leaving 7 bases between them. CDR1 and CDR2 (germline): MNHNY, SVGAGI (reference sequence). CDR3 coding DNA: TGTGCCAGCAGTTATGGCGGGAGCACAGATACGCAGTATTTT. This translates into CASSYGGSTDTQYF.

This clone appeared once. The chain links TRBV7-9 to TRBJ1-1; maybe TRBD1 (6 bases). The length of the CDR3 is 15 residues. V was shortened by 5 bases and J by 0 bases, with 13 bases between the two germline ends. The germline CDR1 and CDR2 sequences are SEHNR and FQNEAQ (reference sequence). CDR3 sequence reads: CASSPVGAMNTEAFF. Here the CDR3 DNA reads TGTGCCAGCAGCCCAGTGGGGGCCATGAACACTGAAGCTTTCTTT.

The J gene is TRBJ2-7, the V gene TRBV5-6, with TRBD1 identical over 7 bases. This CDR3 is built from 16 residues. In germline, CDR1 is SGHDT, CDR2 YYEEEE. The ends lost 4 bases at V and 5 bases at J; junction bases unmatched: 15. The CDR3 spells CASSGLPGQKPHEQYF. The CDR3 bases are TGTGCCAGCAGCGGCCTTCCGGGACAGAAGCCCCACGAGCAGTACTTC.

The J gene is TRBJ2-5, the V gene TRBV2; D uncertain. Per germline, CDR1 SNHLY and CDR2 FYNNEI. V was shortened by 3 bases and J by 5 bases, with 4 bases between the two germline ends. This CDR3 has 11 residues. DNA of the CDR3: TGTGCCAGCAGTGATCGGGAGACCCAGTACTTC. This sequence encodes CASSDRETQYF.

The chain couples TRBV9 to TRBJ2-2; 9 bases map to TRBD2. The CDR3 length is 17 residues. Germline V gives CDR1 SGDLS, CDR2 YYNGEE. The V gene end was trimmed by 3 bases and the J gene end by 5 bases; junction bases not matched to a gene: 11. The CDR3 here is CASSASGKYIGTGELFF. DNA of the CDR3: TGTGCCAGCAGCGCTAGCGGGAAATATATCGGGACCGGGGAGCTGTTTTTT. The full variable domain, with the rest looked up from reference TRBV9 and TRBJ2-2, is DSGVTQTPKHLITATGQRVTLRCSPRSGDLSVYWYQQSLDQGLQFLIQYYNGEERAKGNILERFSAQQFPDLHSELNLSSLELGDSALYFCASSASGKYIGTGELFFGEGSRLTVL.

The chain employs TRBV6-6 and TRBJ1-5; 7 nucleotides match TRBD1. Germline V gene data show CDR1 as MNHNY and CDR2 as SVGAGI (reference sequence). CDR3 length equals 14 residues. Unmatched junction bases numbered 7, after V lost 5 bases and J lost 6 bases. The DNA of the CDR3 is TGTGCCAGCAGTCCGGACAGGAAGTCTCAGCCCCAGCATTTT. Encoded protein: CASSPDRKSQPQHF.

The chain recombines TRBV6-1 with TRBJ2-7; 10 nucleotides line up with TRBD2. With 4 bases clipped from V and 2 bases from J, the junction kept 2 bases outside the gene matches. The CDR3 runs to 14 residues. Germline CDR1 reads MNHNS; CDR2 reads SASEGT. This CDR3 is CASSVAGGPYEQYF. The CDR3 region has the DNA TGTGCCAGCAGTGTAGCGGGAGGCCCCTACGAGCAGTACTTC.

As DNA, the CDR3 is TGTGCCAGCAGTGACGACTCCTTAATATTACCCCTCCACTTT. Amino acid sequence: CASSDDSLILPLHF. The chain joins TRBV6-4 to TRBJ1-6, with no clear D. Germline V gene data show CDR1 as MRHNA and CDR2 as SNTAGT. The CDR3 length is 14 residues. V dropped 2 bases and J dropped 12 bases, with 14 bases sitting between them.

This clone was found once. The rearrangement links TRBV7-3 to TRBJ2-3; TRBD1 might be the D (5 bases). V gave up 1 base and J gave up 6 bases, with 5 bases separating them. The germline V gene encodes CDR1 SGHTA and CDR2 FQGTGA. This CDR3 contains 12 residues. The CDR3 DNA follows: TGTGCCAGCAGCTTAAAGGGGGATACGCAGTATTTT. Amino acid sequence: CASSLKGDTQYF.

Only one count was recorded for this clone. The V gene is TRBV9, the J gene TRBJ2-4; D gene unclear. Germline V gene sequence: CDR1 SGDLS, CDR2 YYNGEE. The length of the CDR3 is 18 residues. V dropped 4 bases and J dropped 3 bases, with 23 bases sitting between them. The CDR3: CASSPTPGPGKGKNIQYF. The CDR3 bases are TGTGCCAGCAGCCCTACCCCTGGCCCAGGAAAAGGCAAAAACATTCAGTACTTC.